This T cell receptor (beta chain) was profiled in a study of response to subunit inactivated influenza vaccine. One entry per CDR3 protein, called by TCRdb with MiXCR from the RT-PCR reads. The data hold hundreds of thousands of distinct CDR3 sequences, with approximately 10% observed a single time. V shed 4 bases and J shed 5 bases, with 20 bases lying between them. This CDR3 contains 15 residues. Germline loops: CDR1 DFQATT, CDR2 SNEGSKA (reference sequence). The same sample was also studied in work on T cells expressing NK-cell markers. That publication notes: 5'RACE template switching built TCR beta cDNA with unique molecular identifiers. Seven sequenced donors out of eight were HCMV-seropositive, one seronegative. In several experiments, an anti-gamma-delta TCR antibody restricted sorting to alpha-beta TCR T cells.

This specimen consisted of PBMCs from blood, obtained on the day of vaccination. This clonotype originated in a man aged 45 to 65 who received an inactivated influenza vaccine. The chain carries TRBV20-1 and TRBJ2-5; D is unresolved. The CDR3 loop is CSAKTPRSSRETQYF. CDR3 in DNA: TGCAGTGCTAAAACCCCGAGGTCCTCCAGGGAGACCCAGTACTTC.